Sequencing of this TCR beta chain was carried out in a study of blood T cell repertoires in COVID-19. At the level of the study: Samples representing acute and convalescent COVID-19 were sourced from the United States, Italy and Spain. Sources were T cells, B-cell-depleted T cells, or PBMCs; the material itself was cDNA or gDNA.

V lost 3 bases and J lost 5; bases outside the gene matches: 7. The CDR3 contains 16 residues. From germline, CDR1 is KGHSH and CDR2 LQKENI. Original processing methods: Cell counts per sample came from amplifying reference gene primers. TCRdb keeps only in-frame clones here, not all; method: immunoSEQ multiplex PCR. V and J calls and clone size are given by that table; D and trimming were obtained from the DNA. The sample lists about 340,000 clones, over 80% occurring once. Followed longitudinally, the Seattle patients had been enrolled during active infection. The clonotype comes from a woman in her forties or fifties with COVID-19, enrolled during active disease. Sequencing was done on a sample of peripheral blood. The chain employs TRBV18 and TRBJ2-1; TRBD2 matches 10 bases. The CDR3 nucleotides are TGTGCCAGCTCACCTAGACTAGCGGGTCTAAACAATGAGCAGTTCTTC. Residues: CASSPRLAGLNNEQFF. Filled out from reference TRBV18 and TRBJ2-1, the complete variable domain reads NAGVMQNPRHLVRRRGQEARLRCSPMKGHSHVYWYRQLPEEGLKFMVYLQKENIIDESGMPKERFSAEFPKEGPSILRIQQVVRGDSAAYFCASSPRLAGLNNEQFFGPGTRLTVL.